This TCR beta chain was identified during a study of spatial heterogeneity in lung cancer. Overall study context: Mean representation of each unique TCR and UMI combination in the raw reads exceeded nine occurrences. Study observations and caveats: More often at tumor resection than at routine follow-up, ubiquitous expanded tumor TCRs were detected in the blood.

There are 16 residues in the CDR3. Each CDR3 protein is one row after TCRdb ran MiXCR on the 5' RACE reads. Here the sample spans around 45,000 distinct CDR3 sequences, around 15% being singletons. This clonotype was recorded many times. Its matching antigen is unknown. Time point here: sample taken at primary tumor resection. The authors sequenced whole RNA from tumor, nontumor lung or frozen PBMC without sorting. The donors comprised around 76 untreated early-stage non-small cell lung cancer patients. The TCR comes from a male donor with early-stage non-small cell lung cancer. Sequencing was performed on PBMCs, taken at surgery. This rearrangement joins TRBV21-1 to TRBJ2-1; TRBD2 was called by the table and not checked on the DNA. TRBV21-1 is a documented pseudogene. DNA for the CDR3: TGTGCCAGCAGCAAAGTAGCCGGAGGGCCCTCGAATGAGCAGTTCTTC. Translating gives CASSKVAGGPSNEQFF.